Shown below are 29 T cell receptor beta chains from a single sample sequenced in a study of blood T cell repertoires in COVID-19. The table came from immunoSEQ multiplex PCR; TCRdb's copy has only in-frame clones and leaves some out. In the table there are 300,000 to 450,000 clones, 87% of which are singletons. The sample comprised PBMCs or T cells enriched from blood (not recorded which). The source of these receptors is a man under 40 who had recovered from COVID-19.

The CDR3 nucleotides read TGTGCCAGCAGCTTAAGGGGGCGCCAGGACTATGGCTACACCTTC. Translation gives CASSLRGRQDYGYTF. V and J are TRBV7-8 and TRBJ1-2, with 7 bases fitting TRBD1. The CDR3 loop spans 15 amino acids. The germline gives CDR1 SGHVS, CDR2 FQNEAQ. V shed 2 bases, J shed 3 bases, and the junction held 6 bases outside the gene matches.

This clone has just one count. The chain recombines TRBV3-1 (or the pseudogene TRBV3-2) with TRBJ1-5; D gene unclear. Trimming stripped 0 bases from V and 10 bases from J, with 10 bases between. This CDR3 is 13 amino acids long. Per the germline V gene, CDR1 is LGHDT and CDR2 is YNNKEL (reference sequence). This chain's CDR3 is CASSQDGRFPQHF. The CDR3 bases are TGTGCCAGCAGCCAAGATGGGAGGTTTCCCCAGCATTTT.

The CDR3 here is CASSRSSGGMNTEAFF. The CDR3 DNA sequence: TGTGCCAGCAGCCGGTCCTCAGGGGGAATGAACACTGAAGCTTTCTTT. This chain joins TRBV28 and TRBJ1-1; 7 nucleotides agree with TRBD1. Losses at the gene ends were 6 bases for V and 0 bases for J; bases not matched to a gene: 10. CDR1 is MDHEN and CDR2 is SYDVKM in the germline V gene. The CDR3 extends over 16 amino acids.

The genes are TRBV9 and TRBJ1-1, with D unclear. CDR3 length equals 13 residues. Germline CDR1 is SGDLS and CDR2 is YYNGEE. V was trimmed by 0 bases and J by 7 bases, leaving 10 bases between them. The CDR3 spells CASSVDSPHEAFF. The CDR3, as DNA: TGTGCCAGCAGCGTAGACAGCCCCCATGAAGCTTTCTTT.

The V gene is TRBV18, the J gene TRBJ1-5, with 8 nucleotides matching TRBD1. The CDR3 extends over 16 amino acids. From germline, CDR1 is KGHSH and CDR2 LQKENI. Trimming took 1 base from V and 3 from J; bases not matched to a gene: 5. CDR3 sequence (DNA): TGTGCCAGCTCACCACTCGGGACAGGCAACAATCAGCCCCAGCATTTT. This sequence encodes CASSPLGTGNNQPQHF.

The rearrangement links TRBV7-2 to TRBJ1-1; possible D gene TRBD1, 5 bases. V lost 2 bases and J 8 bases, leaving 9 bases between the germline ends. CDR1 is SGHTA, CDR2 FQGNSA, per germline. The CDR3 is made up of 12 amino acids. In DNA form, the CDR3 reads TGTGCCAGCAGCTTATCGGGGGGGGAAGCTTTCTTT. Its translation is CASSLSGGEAFF.

V gene TRBV18 combines with J gene TRBJ1-5; D uncertain. CDR1 is KGHSH and CDR2 is LQKENI in the germline V gene. V was trimmed by 0 bases and J by 0 bases, leaving 15 bases between them. This CDR3 contains 18 residues. The CDR3 DNA reads TGTGCCAGCTCACCACCTAACGGACTTAGATATAGCAATCAGCCCCAGCATTTT. Its protein product is CASSPPNGLRYSNQPQHF.

The genes are TRBV30 and TRBJ1-6; TRBD1 matches 9 bases. The trim removed 1 base at V and 1 base at J, leaving 5 bases unmatched. Per the germline V gene, CDR1 is GTSNPN and CDR2 is SVGIG (reference sequence). The CDR3 has 17 residues. CDR3 loop: CAWSGGQGRSYNSPLHF. DNA of the CDR3: TGTGCCTGGAGTGGGGGACAGGGAAGGTCCTATAATTCACCCCTCCACTTT.

This sequence joins TRBV30 and TRBJ1-2; TRBD1 is a possible D gene (6 bases). The germline CDR1 and CDR2 sequences are GTSNPN and SVGIG (reference sequence). Deletions cut 0 bases from V and 8 bases from J, with 16 bases between. This CDR3 contains 14 residues. The CDR3 sequence is CAWSVSGHRPGYTF. The CDR3 bases are TGTGCCTGGAGTGTATCGGGACACCGGCCCGGCTACACCTTC. Filled out from reference TRBV30 and TRBJ1-2, the complete variable domain reads SQTIHQWPATLVQPVGSPLSLECTVEGTSNPNLYWYRQAAGRGLQLLFYSVGIGQISSEVPQNLSASRPQDRQFILSSKKLLLSDSGFYLCAWSVSGHRPGYTFGSGTRLTVV.

The chain carries TRBV5-6 and TRBJ2-5; 10 bases agree with TRBD2. The CDR3 has 16 amino acids. Unmatched junction bases numbered 5, after V lost 2 bases and J lost 1 base. Per the germline V gene, CDR1 is SGHDT and CDR2 is YYEEEE. CDR3 protein: CASSFRIAGGQETQYF. DNA of the CDR3: TGTGCCAGCAGCTTTAGGATAGCGGGGGGCCAAGAGACCCAGTACTTC.

The chain employs TRBV7-9 and TRBJ2-7; tentatively, D is TRBD2 (5 bases). The CDR3 contains 14 residues. In germline, CDR1 is SEHNR, CDR2 FQNEAQ (reference sequence). The V end was cut by 3 bases, the J end by 4 bases, with 13 bases between. CDR3 region: CASSFPGGGYEQYF. The CDR3 region has the DNA TGTGCCAGCAGCTTCCCAGGAGGTGGGTACGAGCAGTACTTC.

CDR3 loop: CASSTNRNTEAFF. CDR3 nucleotide sequence: TGTGCCAGCAGCACAAACAGGAACACTGAAGCTTTCTTT. J is TRBJ1-1 and V is TRBV7-9; D gene ambiguous. Germline V gene data show CDR1 as SEHNR and CDR2 as FQNEAQ (reference sequence). Trimming took off 5 bases at V and 1 base at J, with 8 bases between the two ends. This CDR3 spans 13 amino acids.

V usage is TRBV15 and J usage is TRBJ2-3; no firm D call. Trimming took off 0 bases at V and 1 base at J, with 5 bases between the two ends. Germline V gene lookup returns CDR1 LNHNV and CDR2 YYDKDF (reference sequence). CDR3 length: 14 amino acids. CDR3 in amino acids: CATSRDAGTDTQYF. CDR3 nucleotide sequence: TGTGCCACCAGCAGAGATGCAGGCACAGATACGCAGTATTTT. Drawing the rest from reference TRBV15 and TRBJ2-3, the complete variable domain is DAMVIQNPRYQVTQFGKPVTLSCSQTLNHNVMYWYQQKSSQAPKLLFHYYDKDFNNEADTPDNFQSRRPNTSFCFLDIRSPGLGDTAMYLCATSRDAGTDTQYFGPGTRLTVL.

The rearrangement links TRBV29-1 to TRBJ1-1; D might be TRBD1 (6 bases). The CDR3 is 14 residues long. CDR1 is SQVTM, CDR2 ANQGSEA, per germline. With 7 bases removed from V and 5 bases from J, the gap between germline ends came to 20 bases. The CDR3 bases are TGCAGCGCCGACCCGGGGGGGCCCAGAACTGAAGCTTTCTTT. It codes for CSADPGGPRTEAFF. Using reference TRBV29-1 and TRBJ1-1 for the parts outside the CDR3, the full variable domain is SAVISQKPSRDICQRGTSLTIQCQVDSQVTMMFWYRQQPGQSLTLIATANQGSEATYESGFVIDKFPISRPNLTFSTLTVSNMSPEDSSIYLCSADPGGPRTEAFFGQGTRLTVV.

V is TRBV7-9 and J is TRBJ2-1, with D possibly matching TRBD1 (6 bases). The V gene lost 7 bases and the J gene lost 0 bases, with 16 bases spanning the gap. CDR3 length: 16 amino acids. The V gene's germline CDR1 is SEHNR and CDR2 FQNEAQ (reference sequence). The CDR3 here is CASIGGQLHSYNEQFF. The CDR3, as DNA: TGTGCCAGCATAGGGGGTCAGCTTCACTCCTACAATGAGCAGTTCTTC.

The rearrangement links TRBV19 to TRBJ1-4; D is uncertain. Trimming shortened V by 4 bases and J by 6 bases, and 15 bases separated the two germline ends. The CDR3 has 15 amino acids. The germline gives CDR1 LNHDA, CDR2 SQIVND (reference sequence). The CDR3 is CASSKRTDYDEKLFF. CDR3 DNA sequence: TGTGCCAGTAGTAAACGGACCGACTATGATGAAAAACTGTTTTTT.

This rearrangement joins TRBV9 to TRBJ2-1; unclear D gene. Germline-derived CDR1 and CDR2 are SGDLS and YYNGEE. The CDR3 is made up of 11 amino acids. V shed 7 bases and J shed 6 bases, with 8 bases lying between them. In DNA, the CDR3 is TGTGCCAGCGGCGGCGGCAATGAGCAGTTCTTC. As protein: CASGGGNEQFF.

This chain connects TRBV18 to TRBJ1-1; 7 positions match TRBD1. The CDR3 contains 14 residues. CDR1 and CDR2 (germline): KGHSH, LQKENI. J lost 4 bases, V lost 6 bases, and 8 bases had no gene match. CDR3 in DNA: TGTGCCAGCTCTTCCCGACAGGGAGGCACTGAAGCTTTCTTT. Amino acid sequence: CASSSRQGGTEAFF.

This sequence joins TRBV12-3 or TRBV12-4 and TRBJ1-2; D is possibly TRBD1 (6 bases). V lost 8 bases and J lost 5, with 15 bases in between. The CDR3 consists of 13 residues. In DNA, the CDR3 is TGTGCCAGCGCGTCCGGGACATATTATGGCTACACCTTC. The encoded protein is CASASGTYYGYTF.

In its sample, this clone was seen a few times. The gene calls are TRBV19 and TRBJ1-5, with TRBD1 matching 8 bases. V was pared by 7 bases and J by 7 bases, with 9 bases of the junction left unmatched. Germline values: CDR1 LNHDA, CDR2 SQIVND (reference sequence). The CDR3 has 14 amino acids. This chain's CDR3 is CASMVTGGNQPQHF. The CDR3 bases are TGTGCCAGTATGGTCACAGGGGGGAACCAGCCCCAGCATTTT.

This chain joins TRBV5-4 and TRBJ2-1; 10 bases match TRBD2. Trimming removed 1 base from V and 7 bases from J; junction bases left unmatched: 2. Germline values: CDR1 SGHNT, CDR2 YYREEE (reference sequence). The CDR3 runs 14 residues. CDR3 DNA sequence: TGTGCCAGCAGCTTGACTAGCGGGGTGAATGAGCAGTTCTTC. Its protein is CASSLTSGVNEQFF.

V and J are TRBV3-1 (or the pseudogene TRBV3-2) and TRBJ2-5; the match to TRBD2 covers 12 bases. The junction had 4 bases not matched to a gene; V was cut back by 7 bases and J by 1 base. Germline lookup yields CDR1 LGHDT and CDR2 YNNKEL (reference sequence). This CDR3 region has 15 residues. CDR3: CASTGLAGPQETQYF. CDR3 coding DNA: TGTGCCAGCACCGGACTAGCGGGGCCCCAAGAGACCCAGTACTTC.

The chain combines TRBV13 with TRBJ2-6; 7 bases align to TRBD2. The ends lost 6 bases at V and 0 bases at J; junction bases unmatched: 11. The CDR3 is made up of 18 amino acids. CDR1 and CDR2 from the germline V gene are PRHDT and FYEKMQ (reference sequence). The CDR3 bases are TGTGCCAGCAGATTCATGGGAGGGGAGCTCTCTGGGGCCAACGTCCTGACTTTC. Its protein product is CASRFMGGELSGANVLTF. Drawing the rest from reference TRBV13 and TRBJ2-6, the complete variable domain is AAGVIQSPRHLIKEKRETATLKCYPIPRHDTVYWYQQGPGQDPQFLISFYEKMQSDKGSIPDRFSAQQFSDYHSELNMSSLELGDSALYFCASRFMGGELSGANVLTFGAGSRLTVL.

J is TRBJ1-3 and V is TRBV30; 8 bases agree with TRBD1. V gave up 4 bases and J gave up 1 base; unmatched junction bases: 6. CDR1 and CDR2 (germline): GTSNPN, SVGIG (reference sequence). This CDR3 has 15 amino acids. The CDR3 sequence is CAWTPQGASGNTIYF. CDR3 coding DNA: TGTGCCTGGACCCCTCAGGGGGCGTCTGGAAACACCATATATTTT.

The J gene is TRBJ1-1, the V gene TRBV5-1, with D unclear. Looked up from germline, CDR1 is SGHRS and CDR2 is YFSETQ. Trimming removed 3 bases at V and 1 base at J, with 13 bases between. CDR3 size: 15 residues. CDR3 residues: CASSSNTAENTEAFF. DNA for the CDR3: TGCGCCAGCAGCTCGAATACAGCAGAGAACACTGAAGCTTTCTTT.

The chain combines TRBV12-3 or TRBV12-4 with TRBJ2-7; the match to TRBD1 covers 9 bases. The CDR3 sequence is 13 residues long. J was trimmed by 5 bases and V by 7 bases; bases with no gene match: 6. CDR3 coding DNA: TGTGCCAGCACCCGGACAGGGGACCACGAGCAGTACTTC. Amino acid sequence: CASTRTGDHEQYF.

This clone was seen only a few times. This chain uses TRBV5-1 with TRBJ1-1, with D unresolved. Per germline, CDR1 SGHRS and CDR2 YFSETQ. Deletions cut 6 bases from V and 5 bases from J, with 11 bases between. CDR3 length: 12 amino acids. CDR3 in DNA: TGCGCCAGCACCTCAACCGGGACTGAAGCTTTCTTT. Translation gives CASTSTGTEAFF. Complete variable domain (other parts from reference TRBV5-1 and TRBJ1-1): KAGVTQTPRYLIKTRGQQVTLSCSPISGHRSVSWYQQTPGQGLQFLFEYFSETQRNKGNFPGRFSGRQFSNSRSEMNVSTLELGDSALYLCASTSTGTEAFFGQGTRLTVV.

V and J are TRBV7-2 and TRBJ2-3; D perhaps matches TRBD1 (6 bases). The CDR3 runs to 14 residues. Germline V gene sequence: CDR1 SGHTA, CDR2 FQGNSA. V lost 5 bases and J lost 0, with 9 bases in between. CDR3 region: CASSKQGSTDTQYF. Written as DNA, the CDR3 is TGTGCCAGCAGCAAACAGGGAAGCACAGATACGCAGTATTTT.

The rearrangement joins TRBV29-1 to TRBJ1-1, with D perhaps TRBD1 (5 bases). This CDR3 contains 11 residues. Germline V lookup: CDR1 SQVTM, CDR2 ANQGSEA. V was pared by 5 bases and J by 4 bases, with 8 bases between. The CDR3 region has the DNA TGCAGCGTTAGGGGATTCACTGAAGCTTTCTTT. Encoded protein: CSVRGFTEAFF.